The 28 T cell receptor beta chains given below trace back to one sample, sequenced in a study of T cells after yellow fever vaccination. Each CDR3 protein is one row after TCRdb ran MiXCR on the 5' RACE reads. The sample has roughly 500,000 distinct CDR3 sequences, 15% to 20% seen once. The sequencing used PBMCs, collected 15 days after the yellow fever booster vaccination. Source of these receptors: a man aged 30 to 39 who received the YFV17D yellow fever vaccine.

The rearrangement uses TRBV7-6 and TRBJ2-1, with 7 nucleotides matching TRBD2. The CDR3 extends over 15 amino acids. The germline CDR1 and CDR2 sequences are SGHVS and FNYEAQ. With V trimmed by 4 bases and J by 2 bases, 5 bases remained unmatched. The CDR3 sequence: CASSSLALTYNEQFF. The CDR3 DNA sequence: TGTGCCAGCAGCTCACTAGCGCTAACCTACAATGAGCAGTTCTTC.

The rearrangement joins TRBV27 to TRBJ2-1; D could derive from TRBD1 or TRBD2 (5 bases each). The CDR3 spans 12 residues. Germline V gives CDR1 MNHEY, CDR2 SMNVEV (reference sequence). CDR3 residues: CEGESSYNEQFF. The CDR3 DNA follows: TGTGAAGGGGAGAGCTCCTACAATGAGCAGTTCTTC.

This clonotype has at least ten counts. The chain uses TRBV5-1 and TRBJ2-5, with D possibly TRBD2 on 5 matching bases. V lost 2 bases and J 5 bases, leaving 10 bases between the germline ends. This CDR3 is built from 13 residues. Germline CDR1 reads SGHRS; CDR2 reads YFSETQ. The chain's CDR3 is CASSFPPGETQYF. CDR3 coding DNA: TGCGCCAGCAGCTTCCCCCCGGGGGAGACCCAGTACTTC. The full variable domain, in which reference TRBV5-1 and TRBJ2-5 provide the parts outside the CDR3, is KAGVTQTPRYLIKTRGQQVTLSCSPISGHRSVSWYQQTPGQGLQFLFEYFSETQRNKGNFPGRFSGRQFSNSRSEMNVSTLELGDSALYLCASSFPPGETQYFGPGTRLLVL.

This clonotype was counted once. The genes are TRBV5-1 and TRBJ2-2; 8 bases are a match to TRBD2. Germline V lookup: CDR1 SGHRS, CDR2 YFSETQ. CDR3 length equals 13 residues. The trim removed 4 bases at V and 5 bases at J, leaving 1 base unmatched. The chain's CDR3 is CASSKRETGELFF. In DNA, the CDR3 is TGCGCCAGCAGCAAGCGGGAGACCGGGGAGCTGTTTTTT.

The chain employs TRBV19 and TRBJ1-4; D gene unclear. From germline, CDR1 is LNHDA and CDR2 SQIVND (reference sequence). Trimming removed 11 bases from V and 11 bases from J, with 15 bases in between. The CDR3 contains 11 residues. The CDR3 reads CAAFLEEKLFF. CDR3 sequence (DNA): TGTGCCGCATTCCTTGAGGAGAAACTGTTTTTT.

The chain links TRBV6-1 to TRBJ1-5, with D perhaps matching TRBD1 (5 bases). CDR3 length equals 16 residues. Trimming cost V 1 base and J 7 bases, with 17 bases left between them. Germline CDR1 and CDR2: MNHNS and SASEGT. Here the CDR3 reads CASSEGLRARDQPQHF. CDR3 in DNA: TGTGCCAGCAGTGAAGGACTCAGGGCTCGGGACCAGCCCCAGCATTTT.

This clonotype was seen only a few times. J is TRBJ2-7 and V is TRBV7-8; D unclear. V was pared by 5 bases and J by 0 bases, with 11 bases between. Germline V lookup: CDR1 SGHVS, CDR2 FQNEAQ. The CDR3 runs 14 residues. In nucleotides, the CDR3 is TGTGCCAGCAGCCCCGGTAGAGCCTCCTACGAGCAGTACTTC. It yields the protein CASSPGRASYEQYF.

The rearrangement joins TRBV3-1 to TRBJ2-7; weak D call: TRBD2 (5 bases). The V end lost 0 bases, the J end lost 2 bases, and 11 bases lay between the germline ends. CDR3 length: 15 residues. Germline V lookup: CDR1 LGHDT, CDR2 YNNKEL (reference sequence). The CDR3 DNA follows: TGTGCCAGCAGCCAAGATAAAGAGGGAGCCTACGAGCAGTACTTC. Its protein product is CASSQDKEGAYEQYF.

The CDR3 nucleotides are TGTGCCAGCAGCCAAGCCGGACAGGGGCTTGAGACCCAGTACTTC. This encodes CASSQAGQGLETQYF. V is TRBV3-1 and J is TRBJ2-5; the match to TRBD1 covers 9 bases. This CDR3 spans 15 amino acids. With 1 base clipped from V and 5 bases from J, the junction kept 5 bases outside the gene matches. The V gene's germline CDR1 is LGHDT and CDR2 YNNKEL (reference sequence).

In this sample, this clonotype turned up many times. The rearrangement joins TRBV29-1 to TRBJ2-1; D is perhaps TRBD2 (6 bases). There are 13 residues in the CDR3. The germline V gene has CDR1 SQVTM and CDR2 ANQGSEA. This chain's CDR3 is CSVSSGLVNEQFF. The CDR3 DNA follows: TGCAGTGTCAGTAGCGGTTTGGTGAATGAGCAGTTCTTC.

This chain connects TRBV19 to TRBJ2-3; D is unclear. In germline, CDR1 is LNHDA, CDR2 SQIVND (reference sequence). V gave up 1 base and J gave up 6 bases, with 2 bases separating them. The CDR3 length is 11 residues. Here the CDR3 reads CASSIVDTQYF. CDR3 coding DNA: TGTGCCAGTAGTATAGTCGATACGCAGTATTTT.

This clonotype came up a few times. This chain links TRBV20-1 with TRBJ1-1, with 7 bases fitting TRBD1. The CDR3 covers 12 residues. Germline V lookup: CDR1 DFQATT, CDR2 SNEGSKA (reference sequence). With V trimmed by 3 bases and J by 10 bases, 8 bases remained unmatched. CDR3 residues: CSARRQGGRAFF. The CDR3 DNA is TGCAGTGCTAGGAGGCAGGGGGGAAGAGCTTTCTTT.

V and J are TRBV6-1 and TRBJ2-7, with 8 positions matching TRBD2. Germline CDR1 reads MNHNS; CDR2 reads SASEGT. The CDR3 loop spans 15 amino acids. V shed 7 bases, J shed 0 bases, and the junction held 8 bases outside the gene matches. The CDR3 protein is CASKSAGTSSYEQYF. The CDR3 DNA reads TGTGCCAGCAAATCCGCCGGGACTAGCTCCTACGAGCAGTACTTC.

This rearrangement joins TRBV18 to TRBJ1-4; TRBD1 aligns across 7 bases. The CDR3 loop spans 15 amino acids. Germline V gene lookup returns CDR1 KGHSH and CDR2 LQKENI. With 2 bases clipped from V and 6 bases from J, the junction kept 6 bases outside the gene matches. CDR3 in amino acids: CASSPWEGADEKLFF. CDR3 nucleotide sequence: TGTGCCAGCTCACCATGGGAGGGGGCAGATGAAAAACTGTTTTTT.

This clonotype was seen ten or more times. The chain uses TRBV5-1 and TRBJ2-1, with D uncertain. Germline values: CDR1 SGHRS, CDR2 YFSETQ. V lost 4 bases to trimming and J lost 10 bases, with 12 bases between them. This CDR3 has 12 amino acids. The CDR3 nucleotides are TGCGCCAGCAGCAGTTCTGGGATCGAGCAGTTCTTC. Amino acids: CASSSSGIEQFF.

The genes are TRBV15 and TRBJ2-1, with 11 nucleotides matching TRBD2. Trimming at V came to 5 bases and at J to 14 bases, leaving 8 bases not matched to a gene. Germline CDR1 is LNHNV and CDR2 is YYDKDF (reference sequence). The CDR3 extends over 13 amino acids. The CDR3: CATSDGLAGRKFF. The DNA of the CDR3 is TGTGCCACCAGCGACGGACTAGCGGGTCGGAAGTTCTTC.

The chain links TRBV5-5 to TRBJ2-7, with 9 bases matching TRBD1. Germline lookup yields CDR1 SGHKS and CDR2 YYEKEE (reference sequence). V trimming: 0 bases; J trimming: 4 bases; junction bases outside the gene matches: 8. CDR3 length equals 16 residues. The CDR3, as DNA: TGTGCCAGCAGCTTGGCCGGACAGGGGTTCCAATACGAGCAGTACTTC. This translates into CASSLAGQGFQYEQYF.

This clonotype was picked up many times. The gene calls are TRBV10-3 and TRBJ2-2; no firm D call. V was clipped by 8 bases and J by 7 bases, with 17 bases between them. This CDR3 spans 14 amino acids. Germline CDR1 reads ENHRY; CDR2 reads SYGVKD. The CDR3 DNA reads TGTGCCATCGCCCGGTTAGGGCAAATCGGGGAGCTGTTTTTT. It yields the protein CAIARLGQIGELFF.

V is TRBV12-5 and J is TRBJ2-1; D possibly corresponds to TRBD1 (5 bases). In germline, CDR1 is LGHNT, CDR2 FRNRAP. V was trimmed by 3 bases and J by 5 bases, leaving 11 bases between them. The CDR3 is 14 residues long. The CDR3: CASGLGDRHNEQFF. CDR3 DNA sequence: TGTGCTAGTGGTTTAGGAGACAGACACAATGAGCAGTTCTTC.

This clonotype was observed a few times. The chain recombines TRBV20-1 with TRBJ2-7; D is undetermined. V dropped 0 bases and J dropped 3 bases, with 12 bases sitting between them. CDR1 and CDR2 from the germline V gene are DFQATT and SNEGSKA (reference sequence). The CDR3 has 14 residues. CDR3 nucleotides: TGCAGTGCTAGAGATCCACGGATGAGCTACGAGCAGTACTTC. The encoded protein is CSARDPRMSYEQYF.

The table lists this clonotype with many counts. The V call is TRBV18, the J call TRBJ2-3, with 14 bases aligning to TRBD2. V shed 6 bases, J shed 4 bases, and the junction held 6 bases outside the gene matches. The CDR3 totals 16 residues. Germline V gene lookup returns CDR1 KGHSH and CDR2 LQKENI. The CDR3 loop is CASSTGTSGSSDTQYF. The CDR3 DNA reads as TGTGCCAGCTCGACCGGGACTAGCGGGAGCTCAGATACGCAGTATTTT.

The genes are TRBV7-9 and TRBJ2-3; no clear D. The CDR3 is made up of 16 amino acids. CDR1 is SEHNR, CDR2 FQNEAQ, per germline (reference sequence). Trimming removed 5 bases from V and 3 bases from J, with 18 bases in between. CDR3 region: CASSQQPRLGTDTQYF. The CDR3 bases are TGTGCCAGCAGCCAGCAACCCCGACTTGGGACAGATACGCAGTATTTT.

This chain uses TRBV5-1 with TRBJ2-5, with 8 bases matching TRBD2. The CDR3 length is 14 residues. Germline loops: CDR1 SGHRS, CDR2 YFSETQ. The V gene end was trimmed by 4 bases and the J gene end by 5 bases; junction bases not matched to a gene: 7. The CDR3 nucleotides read TGCGCCAGCAGCCAGGGACTAGTTGGGGAGACCCAGTACTTC. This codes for CASSQGLVGETQYF.

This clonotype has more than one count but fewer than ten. DNA for the CDR3: TGTGCCAGCAGTTTTGGGGGAGTCCTCTACGAGCAGTACTTC. Protein product: CASSFGGVLYEQYF. The chain links TRBV12-3 or TRBV12-4 to TRBJ2-7, with D perhaps TRBD1 or TRBD2 (5 bases each). Trimming left V 3 bases short and J 3 bases short, with 12 bases between. The CDR3 loop spans 14 amino acids.

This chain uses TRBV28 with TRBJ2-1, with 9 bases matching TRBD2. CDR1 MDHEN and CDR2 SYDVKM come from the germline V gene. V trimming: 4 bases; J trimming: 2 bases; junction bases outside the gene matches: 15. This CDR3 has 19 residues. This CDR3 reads CASSSPRGSGRLPYNEQFF. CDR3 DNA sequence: TGTGCCAGCAGTTCTCCACGGGGGAGCGGGAGGCTCCCCTACAATGAGCAGTTCTTC.

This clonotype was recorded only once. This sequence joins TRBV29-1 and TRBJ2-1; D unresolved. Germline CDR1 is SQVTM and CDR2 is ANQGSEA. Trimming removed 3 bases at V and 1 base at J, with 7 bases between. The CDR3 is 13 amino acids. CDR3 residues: CSVDVTSYNEQFF. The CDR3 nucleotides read TGCAGCGTTGATGTAACATCCTACAATGAGCAGTTCTTC.

CDR3 sequence reads: CASSLSPGGRAKNIQYF. Here the CDR3 DNA reads TGTGCCAGCAGCCTGAGCCCCGGGGGGAGAGCCAAAAACATTCAGTACTTC. The rearrangement uses TRBV7-8 and TRBJ2-4; 7 nucleotides agree with TRBD2. V gave up 5 bases and J gave up 0 bases; unmatched junction bases: 10. The CDR3 consists of 17 residues. From germline, CDR1 is SGHVS and CDR2 FQNEAQ.

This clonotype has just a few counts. CDR3 sequence reads: CASSYIQSYNEQFF. CDR3 DNA: TGTGCCAGCAGTTATATACAGTCCTACAATGAGCAGTTCTTC. This chain links TRBV6-5 with TRBJ2-1; unclear D gene. This CDR3 is 14 amino acids long. CDR1 is MNHEY, CDR2 SVGAGI, per germline. Trimming shortened V by 3 bases and J by 1 base, and 7 bases separated the two germline ends.